Listed here is a single TCR beta chain. Its target is not known. The data were obtained in a study of cytomegalovirus exposure and HLA in healthy donors. V lost 5 bases and J lost 2, with 13 bases in between. CDR1 and CDR2 from the germline V gene are WSHSY and SAAADI. This CDR3 has 14 amino acids. It was with 60 Vbeta and 13 Jbeta primers that the PCR ran. This table comes from immunoSEQ multiplex PCR, and its TCRdb copy is limited to in-frame clones, with some not included. The repertoire holds about 220,000 clones, with approximately 82% as singletons. Study results and caveats: Several V segments, TRBV6-2 and TRBV6-3 among them, could not be told apart and were dropped. Using the classifier, cytomegalovirus status was reportedly diagnosed with high specificity and sensitivity.

The sequence was obtained from a man in his late teens or twenties in good health and CMV-seronegative. The J gene is TRBJ2-7, the V gene TRBV10-2; D might be TRBD2 (6 bases). The sample was PBMCs. This CDR3 reads CASSSGLETYEQYF. The DNA for the CDR3 is TGCGCCAGCAGTTCGGGACTGGAGACCTACGAGCAGTACTTC.